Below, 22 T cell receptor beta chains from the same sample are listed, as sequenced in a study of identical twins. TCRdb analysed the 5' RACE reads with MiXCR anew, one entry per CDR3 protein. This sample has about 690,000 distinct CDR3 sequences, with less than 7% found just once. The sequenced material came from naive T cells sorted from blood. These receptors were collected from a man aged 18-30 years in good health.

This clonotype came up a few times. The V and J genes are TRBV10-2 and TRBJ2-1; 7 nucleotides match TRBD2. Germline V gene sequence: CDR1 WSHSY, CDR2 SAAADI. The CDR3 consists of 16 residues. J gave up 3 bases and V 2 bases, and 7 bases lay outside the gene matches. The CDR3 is CASSEEWTSYYNEQFF. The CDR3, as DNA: TGCGCCAGCAGTGAGGAGTGGACTAGTTACTACAATGAGCAGTTCTTC.

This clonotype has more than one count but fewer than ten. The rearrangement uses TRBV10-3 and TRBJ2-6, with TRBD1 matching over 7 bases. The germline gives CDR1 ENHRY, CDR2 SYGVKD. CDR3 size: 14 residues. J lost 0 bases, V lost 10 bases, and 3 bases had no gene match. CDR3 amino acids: CATGTASGANVLTF. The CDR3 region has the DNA TGTGCCACAGGGACAGCCTCTGGGGCCAACGTCCTGACTTTC.

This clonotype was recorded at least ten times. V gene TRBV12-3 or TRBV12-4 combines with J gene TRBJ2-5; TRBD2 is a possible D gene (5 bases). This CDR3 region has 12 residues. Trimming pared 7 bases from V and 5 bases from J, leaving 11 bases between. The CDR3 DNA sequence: TGTGCCAGCAACTTTGGCGGGGAGACCCAGTACTTC. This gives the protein CASNFGGETQYF.

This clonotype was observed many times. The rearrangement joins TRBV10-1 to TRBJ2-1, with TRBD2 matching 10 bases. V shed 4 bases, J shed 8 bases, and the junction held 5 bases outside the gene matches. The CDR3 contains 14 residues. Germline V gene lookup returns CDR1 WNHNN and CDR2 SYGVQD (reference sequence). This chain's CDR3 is CASSGSGRIDEQFF. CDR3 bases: TGCGCCAGCAGTGGTAGCGGGAGGATCGATGAGCAGTTCTTC.

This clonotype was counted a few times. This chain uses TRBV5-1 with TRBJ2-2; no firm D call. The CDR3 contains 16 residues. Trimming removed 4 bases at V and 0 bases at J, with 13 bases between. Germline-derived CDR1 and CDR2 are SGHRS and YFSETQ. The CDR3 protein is CASSPGRTANTGELFF. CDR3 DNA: TGCGCCAGCAGCCCCGGAAGGACGGCGAACACCGGGGAGCTGTTTTTT. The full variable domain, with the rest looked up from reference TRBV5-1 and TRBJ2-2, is KAGVTQTPRYLIKTRGQQVTLSCSPISGHRSVSWYQQTPGQGLQFLFEYFSETQRNKGNFPGRFSGRQFSNSRSEMNVSTLELGDSALYLCASSPGRTANTGELFFGEGSRLTVL.

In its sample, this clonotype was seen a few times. DNA for the CDR3: TGCAGTGCTAGATTGGTCGACAGAGACTATGGCTACACCTTC. As protein: CSARLVDRDYGYTF. This chain connects TRBV20-1 to TRBJ1-2; a possible D gene is TRBD1 (5 bases). CDR1 and CDR2 (germline): DFQATT, SNEGSKA (reference sequence). The germline V and J ends were trimmed by 2 bases and 3 bases, with 13 bases remaining between them. The CDR3 runs to 14 residues.

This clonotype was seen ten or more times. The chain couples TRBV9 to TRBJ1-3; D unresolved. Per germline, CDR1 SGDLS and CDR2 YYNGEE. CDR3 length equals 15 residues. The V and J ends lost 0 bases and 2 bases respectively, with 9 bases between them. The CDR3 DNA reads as TGTGCCAGCAGCGTAGTTTCCCAAGCTGGAAACACCATATATTTT. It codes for CASSVVSQAGNTIYF.

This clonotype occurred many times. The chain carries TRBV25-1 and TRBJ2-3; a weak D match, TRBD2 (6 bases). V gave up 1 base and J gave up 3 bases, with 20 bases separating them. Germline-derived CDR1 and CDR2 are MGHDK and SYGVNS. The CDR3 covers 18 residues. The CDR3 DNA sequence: TGTGCCAGCAGTGAATCGAGGGGTGGCGGAGGGGCAACAGATACGCAGTATTTT. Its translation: CASSESRGGGGATDTQYF. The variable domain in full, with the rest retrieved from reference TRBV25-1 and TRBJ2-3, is EADIYQTPRYLVIGTGKKITLECSQTMGHDKMYWYQQDPGMELHLIHYSYGVNSTEKGDLSSESTVSRIRTEHFPLTLESARPSHTSQYLCASSESRGGGGATDTQYFGPGTRLTVL.

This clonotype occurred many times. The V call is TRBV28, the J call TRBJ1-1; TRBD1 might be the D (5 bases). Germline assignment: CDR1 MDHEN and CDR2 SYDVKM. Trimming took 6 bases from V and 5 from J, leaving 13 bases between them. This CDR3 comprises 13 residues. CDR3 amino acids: CASRPGERTEAFF. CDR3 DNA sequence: TGTGCCAGCAGGCCGGGGGAGAGGACTGAAGCTTTCTTT.

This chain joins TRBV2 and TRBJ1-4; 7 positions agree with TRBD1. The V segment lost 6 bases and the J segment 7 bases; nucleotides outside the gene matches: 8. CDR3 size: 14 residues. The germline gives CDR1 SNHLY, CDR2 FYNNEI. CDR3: CASSVTGELEKLFF. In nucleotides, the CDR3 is TGTGCCAGCAGCGTCACAGGGGAGCTTGAAAAACTGTTTTTT.

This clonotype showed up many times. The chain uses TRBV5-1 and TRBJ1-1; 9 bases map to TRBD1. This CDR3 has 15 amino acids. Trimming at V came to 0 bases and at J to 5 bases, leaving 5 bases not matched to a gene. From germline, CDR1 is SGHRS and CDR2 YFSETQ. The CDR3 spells CASSLGGQGSTEAFF. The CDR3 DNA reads TGCGCCAGCAGCTTGGGAGGACAGGGGTCGACTGAAGCTTTCTTT.

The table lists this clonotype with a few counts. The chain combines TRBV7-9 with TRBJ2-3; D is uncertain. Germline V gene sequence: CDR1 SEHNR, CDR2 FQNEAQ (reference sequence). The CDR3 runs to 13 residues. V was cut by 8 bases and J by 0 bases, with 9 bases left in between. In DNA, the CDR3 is TGTGCCAGCGCCCCCTGGAGCACAGATACGCAGTATTTT. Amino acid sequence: CASAPWSTDTQYF.

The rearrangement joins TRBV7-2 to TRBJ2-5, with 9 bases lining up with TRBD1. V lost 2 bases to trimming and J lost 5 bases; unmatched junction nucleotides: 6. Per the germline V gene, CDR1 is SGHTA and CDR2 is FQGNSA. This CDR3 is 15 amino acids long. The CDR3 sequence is CASSLITGGEETQYF. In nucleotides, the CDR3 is TGTGCCAGCAGCTTAATCACAGGGGGCGAGGAGACCCAGTACTTC.

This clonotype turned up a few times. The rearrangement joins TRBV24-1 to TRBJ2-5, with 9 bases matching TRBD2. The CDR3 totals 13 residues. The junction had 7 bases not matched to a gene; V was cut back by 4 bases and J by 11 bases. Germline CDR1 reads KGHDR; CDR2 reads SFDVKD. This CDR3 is CATSEVTSGRQYF. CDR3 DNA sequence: TGTGCCACCAGTGAAGTGACTAGCGGACGTCAGTACTTC.

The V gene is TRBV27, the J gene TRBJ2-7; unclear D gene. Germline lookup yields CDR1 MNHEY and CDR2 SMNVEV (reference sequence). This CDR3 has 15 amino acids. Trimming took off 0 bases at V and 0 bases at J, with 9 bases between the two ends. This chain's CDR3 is CASSLSRPSSYEQYF. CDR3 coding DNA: TGTGCCAGCAGTTTATCGAGGCCTAGCTCCTACGAGCAGTACTTC.

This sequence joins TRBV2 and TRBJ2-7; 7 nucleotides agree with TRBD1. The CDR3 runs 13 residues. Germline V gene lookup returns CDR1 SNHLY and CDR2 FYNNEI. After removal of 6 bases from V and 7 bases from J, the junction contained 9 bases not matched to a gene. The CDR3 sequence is CASSRQGRGEQYV. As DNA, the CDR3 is TGTGCCAGCAGCCGACAGGGTAGAGGAGAGCAGTACGTC.

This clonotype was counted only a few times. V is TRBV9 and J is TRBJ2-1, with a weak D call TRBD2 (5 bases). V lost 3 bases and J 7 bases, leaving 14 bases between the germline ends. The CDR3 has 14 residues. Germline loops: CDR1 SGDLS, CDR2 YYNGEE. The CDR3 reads CASSAKLGTNEQFF. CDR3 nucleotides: TGTGCCAGCAGCGCCAAACTAGGAACGAATGAGCAGTTCTTC. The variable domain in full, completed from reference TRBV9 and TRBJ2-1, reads DSGVTQTPKHLITATGQRVTLRCSPRSGDLSVYWYQQSLDQGLQFLIQYYNGEERAKGNILERFSAQQFPDLHSELNLSSLELGDSALYFCASSAKLGTNEQFFGPGTRLTVL.

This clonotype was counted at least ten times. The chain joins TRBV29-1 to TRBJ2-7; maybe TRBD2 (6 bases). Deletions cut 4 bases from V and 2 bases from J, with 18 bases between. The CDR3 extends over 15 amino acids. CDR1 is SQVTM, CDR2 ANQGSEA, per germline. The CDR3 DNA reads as TGCAGCGTTGTTCATCGCGGGACTGTTACCTACGAGCAGTACTTC. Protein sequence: CSVVHRGTVTYEQYF.

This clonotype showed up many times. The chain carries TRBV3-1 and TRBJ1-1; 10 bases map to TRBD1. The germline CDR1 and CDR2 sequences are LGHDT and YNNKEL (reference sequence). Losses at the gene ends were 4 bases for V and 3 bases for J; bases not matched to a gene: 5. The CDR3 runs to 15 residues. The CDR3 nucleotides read TGTGCCAGCAGCCGACAGGGGGCCGGGGACACTGAAGCTTTCTTT. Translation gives CASSRQGAGDTEAFF.

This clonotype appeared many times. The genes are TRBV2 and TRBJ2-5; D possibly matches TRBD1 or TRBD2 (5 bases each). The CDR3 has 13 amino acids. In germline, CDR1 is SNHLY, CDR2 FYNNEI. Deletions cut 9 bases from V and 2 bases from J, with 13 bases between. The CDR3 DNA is TGTGCCAGATGGGGGAGCAGTCAAGAGACCCAGTACTTC. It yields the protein CARWGSSQETQYF.

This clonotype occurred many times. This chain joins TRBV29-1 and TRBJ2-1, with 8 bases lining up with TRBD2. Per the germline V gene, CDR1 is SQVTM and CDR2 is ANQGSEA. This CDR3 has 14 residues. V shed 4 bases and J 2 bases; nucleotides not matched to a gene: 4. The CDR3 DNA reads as TGCAGCGTTGCAACTAGCGGTACCTACAATGAGCAGTTCTTC. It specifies CSVATSGTYNEQFF.

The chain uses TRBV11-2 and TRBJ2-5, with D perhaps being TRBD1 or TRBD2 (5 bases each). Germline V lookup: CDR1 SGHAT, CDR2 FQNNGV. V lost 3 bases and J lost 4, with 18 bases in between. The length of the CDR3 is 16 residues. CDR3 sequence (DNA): TGTGCCAGCAGCTTTTCCTCGGCAGGGCGGGCAGAGACCCAGTACTTC. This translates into CASSFSSAGRAETQYF.